This T cell receptor (beta chain) was sequenced during a study of blood T cells in healthy people across ages. A J-beta primer mix and a sample-barcoded 5' primer were used in a second PCR of about 7 to 12 cycles. TCRdb reprocessed the 5' RACE reads via MiXCR and lists one record per CDR3 protein. This sample has more than 900,000 distinct CDR3 sequences, with about 29% found just once. These same data were also listed under a study on T cells of mothers and their children. That study reports: For cDNA synthesis, the complete extracted RNA was used (about 1.6 ug per 15 ul). Each mother yielded more than 9.5 million TCR beta CDR3 reads. Each child yielded some 3 million reads.

Material: blood. The sequence was obtained from a woman between 35 and 50 years old in good health.

CDR3 coding DNA: TGTGCCAGCAGCCAATCGCCGCTTGGCTACACCTTC. It specifies CASSQSPLGYTF. The chain has TRBV16 and TRBJ1-2; D is uncertain. CDR1 is KGHSY and CDR2 is FQNENV in the germline V gene. V was cut by 0 bases and J by 7 bases, with 6 bases left in between. This CDR3 comprises 12 residues.